This record concerns one TCR beta chain sequence. No antigen is known for it. No quality values exist for individual bases; no much larger clone is one base distant. The data originate from a study of blood T cell repertoires in COVID-19 (TCRdb year 2020). As for the study more broadly: The collaborator samples originated in the United States, Italy and Spain and spanned the acute and convalescent phases of COVID-19. The samples were drawn from two sources: the first 160 participants of the ongoing ImmuneRACE study, and fewer than 1,500 subjects contributed by 6 global collaborators. Where available, HLA class I and class II types were taken from metadata supplied by the sample provider and were not determined by assay-based typing. The prospective study material was composed of cDNA or gDNA derived from T cells, B-cell-depleted T cells, or PBMCs. The sample metadata nearly always contained a de-identified subject ID, COVID-19 status, age in years and sex. The repertoires were released in a freely available public database meant as a resource for research on the immune response to SARS-CoV-2. Deeply sampled blood TCRbeta repertoires from subjects exposed to, actively infected with, or recovered from COVID-19 were included in the dataset. Results the study describes overall, beyond this receptor: How much clinical and demographic metadata was included differed by source and by participant, and the metadata was provided uncurated.

TCRbeta CDR3 regions were amplified from genomic DNA using the immunoSEQ Assay, a bias-controlled multiplex PCR. From the authors' description of their analysis: The number of nucleated cells in each sample was estimated by amplification of reference gene primers within the assay. To quantify the absolute abundance of each unique TCRbeta CDR3 rearrangement, sequence reads were collapsed and filtered. For each sample, productive Simpson clonality was calculated as the square root of Simpson's diversity index across productive rearrangements. TCRdb took this table from immuneACCESS and kept in-frame rearrangements with V and J called. Such tables lack part of the clones; where checked against another copy, unresolved V genes explain under half of the gap, and the rest is unexplained. V, J and clone size are taken as reported in that table, and D and trimming were inferred from the DNA itself. The sample table lists more than 250,000 clones, around 88% of them with a count of one. The biggest ten clones account for 1.2% of the sample.

CDR1 and CDR2 are drawn from the germline V gene: KGHDR, SFDVKD. V loses 5 bases, J loses 2 bases, and the germline ends lie 16 bases apart. CDR3 length: 16 amino acids, cysteine to phenylalanine. CDR3 DNA is the only sequence kept; it has 48 bases, read in frame from the first base. Whole blood was collected in K2EDTA tubes by collaborating institutions according to the institutions' own protocols. Collaborator samples were shipped for TCRbeta analysis as frozen whole blood, isolated PBMCs, or DNA extracted from either sample type. The chain joins TRBV24-1 to TRBJ2-3; TRBD1 could be the D gene, as 6 bases match. The sequencing input was peripheral blood. The sequence was collected from a woman aged 45-60 years with acute or convalescent COVID-19. The nucleotides read TGTGCCACCAGTGGATCCTCGGGACATGTCACAGATACGCAGTATTTT. It codes for CATSGSSGHVTDTQYF.